Listed below are T cell receptor beta chains from one sample, sequenced in a study of blood T cell repertoires in COVID-19. Profiling relied on immunoSEQ multiplex PCR, and the TCRdb table lists in-frame clones only, not all of them. Found here are about 14,000 clones, 55% to 85% of them singletons; the top ten hold 9.7%. Sequencing was performed on peripheral blood. The receptors originated from a man between 65 and 85 years old with acute or convalescent COVID-19. The CDR3 runs from the conserved cysteine through the conserved F or W. Size is omitted from some rows. Given values are once, few, many or a class for expanded clones.

size	V	J	CDR3
.	TRBV30	TRBJ1-4	CAWSRGYTGEKLFF
.	TRBV28	TRBJ2-7	CASSMLVVPYEQYF
.	TRBV19	TRBJ2-1	CARITSGTADEQFF
.	TRBV12-3/TRBV12-4	TRBJ2-3	CASRNREDTQYF
.	TRBV6-2/TRBV6-3	TRBJ1-2	CASSQRQGRYGYTF
.	TRBV7-2	TRBJ2-4	CASSLSGTRRNIQYF
.	TRBV6-5	TRBJ1-2	CASSYDRIKGGYTF
.	TRBV6-4	TRBJ2-3	CASSERRGDTQYF
.	TRBV29-1	TRBJ2-7	CSVEEGALSYEQYF
.	TRBV3-1/TRBV3-2	TRBJ2-1	CASSPREGGENEQFF
few	TRBV7-2	TRBJ1-2	CASSSSRDSYGYTF
.	TRBV23-1	TRBJ2-7	CASSQSKMTGLRLYEQYF
.	TRBV9	TRBJ2-5	CASSDTVGAETQYF
.	TRBV19	TRBJ2-5	CASSIDLSGLAQETQYF
.	TRBV4-2	TRBJ2-5	CASSQVTREETQYF
.	TRBV28	TRBJ1-2	CASSFRTTYGYTF
.	TRBV4-3	TRBJ1-4	CASSQGTEVYEKLFF
once	TRBV5-4	TRBJ1-1	CASRDGVRTEAFF
.	TRBV3-1/TRBV3-2	TRBJ1-1	CASSQTGGVTEAFF
.	TRBV7-8	TRBJ2-7	CASSWGRLSYEQYF
.	TRBV4-3	TRBJ2-2	CASSQEQSGTQIGELFF
.	TRBV2	TRBJ2-3	CASTKQGTSADTQYF
.	TRBV27	TRBJ2-3	CASGTSGVKFWTDTDTQYF
few	TRBV5-4	TRBJ1-2	CASSDGTGPRYGYTF
.	TRBV7-9	TRBJ1-2	CASSKPGGQGAYGYTF
.	TRBV7-9	TRBJ1-2	CASSFSGTLEGYTF
.	TRBV29-1	TRBJ2-7	CSVAGQGAGEQYF
.	TRBV5-1	TRBJ2-7	CASNQGDRRGEQYF
.	TRBV6-5	TRBJ2-5	CASSYSGGGQETQYF
.	TRBV9	TRBJ2-7	CASSQGSGTPYEQYF
.	TRBV13	TRBJ2-3	CASSWTSGRRNTDTQYF
.	TRBV6-2/TRBV6-3	TRBJ2-3	CASSYSMGEGADTQYF
few	TRBV3-1/TRBV3-2	TRBJ2-3	CASSQLPAGVTDTQYF
.	TRBV6-1	TRBJ1-4	CASSEEAGAPEKLFF
.	TRBV18	TRBJ1-1	CASSPQVGRNTEAFF
.	TRBV5-5	TRBJ2-1	CASSLGVAGYNEQFF
.	TRBV6-6	TRBJ2-7	CASSYPSKQRSYEQYF
.	TRBV6-5	TRBJ1-1	CASSYGQGHTEAFF
.	TRBV5-6	TRBJ2-7	CASSFIDRRPSYEQYF
.	TRBV5-1	TRBJ1-1	CASSLARGRTEAFF
.	TRBV9	TRBJ2-3	CASSVSLRGVDTQYF